The rows below give T cell receptor beta chains drawn from one sample of a study of spatial heterogeneity in lung cancer. MiXCR, applied by TCRdb to the 5' RACE reads, yields one record per CDR3 protein. Of 30,000 or so distinct CDR3 sequences listed, 8.4% are singletons. Sequenced here: PBMCs, sampled at surgery. These receptors all stem from a female donor with early-stage non-small cell lung cancer. The CDR3 runs from the conserved cysteine through the conserved F or W. A D gene is named only where the DNA matches it firmly. Size values are once, few and many counts, or a class for expanded clones, and some rows have none.

V gene	J gene	CDR3 length	clone size	D gene	CDR3 protein	CDR3 DNA
TRBV9	TRBJ2-1	17	NA	NA	CASSVPTSIGSYNEQFF	TGTGCCAGCAGCGTACCCACTAGCATTGGCTCCTACAATGAGCAGTTCTTC
TRBV5-5	TRBJ2-7	16	many	NA	CASSRWVGTTTYEQYF	TGTGCCAGCAGTCGGTGGGTTGGGACCACTACCTACGAGCAGTACTTC
TRBV20-1	TRBJ2-2	14	many	NA	CSARPPQNTGELFF	TGCAGTGCTAGACCACCACAAAACACCGGGGAGCTGTTTTTT
TRBV20-1	TRBJ1-2	14	NA	NA	CSARETGTDYGYTF	TGCAGTGCTAGAGAGACCGGGACGGATTATGGCTACACCTTC
TRBV29-1	TRBJ1-1	11	many	NA	CSGRGETEAFF	TGCAGCGGTAGAGGTGAAACTGAAGCTTTCTTT
TRBV7-2	TRBJ1-5	15	many	NA	CASSLSPLHNQPQHF	TGTGCCAGCAGCTTAAGTCCTCTCCACAATCAGCCCCAGCATTTT
TRBV3-1	TRBJ1-4	17	many	TRBD1	CASSQDSGTAIVGKLFF	TGTGCCAGCAGCCAAGATTCCGGGACAGCTATTGTGGGAAAACTGTTTTTT
TRBV2	TRBJ2-1	16	NA	TRBD2	CASSGPGVAGNREQFF	TGTGCCAGCAGTGGGCCTGGGGTAGCGGGAAATCGGGAGCAGTTCTTC
TRBV6-2/TRBV6-3	TRBJ1-5	14	many	TRBD1	CASSLDRGNQPQHF	TGTGCCAGCAGCCTGGACAGGGGTAATCAGCCCCAGCATTTT
TRBV7-3	TRBJ2-3	16	few	NA	CASSTRGGGGTDTQYF	TGTGCCAGCAGCACGCGTGGAGGGGGCGGCACAGATACGCAGTATTTT
TRBV27	TRBJ2-2	16	many	TRBD2	CASSFYGRSNTGELFF	TGTGCCAGCAGTTTTTACGGGAGGTCGAACACCGGGGAGCTGTTTTTT
TRBV30	TRBJ2-2	13	few	NA	CAWSYGLAGELFF	TGTGCCTGGAGCTACGGACTCGCCGGGGAGCTGTTTTTT
TRBV7-6	TRBJ2-1	14	many	TRBD1	CASSLAGGPNEQFF	TGTGCCAGCAGCTTAGCAGGGGGCCCCAATGAGCAGTTCTTC
TRBV5-1	TRBJ2-6	16	many	NA	CASSFRAARGANVLTF	TGCGCCAGCAGCTTTAGGGCGGCTCGAGGGGCCAACGTCCTGACTTTC
TRBV7-9	TRBJ1-1	15	NA	TRBD1	CASSTYRGRNTEAFF	TGTGCCAGCAGCACCTACAGGGGACGGAACACTGAAGCTTTCTTT
TRBV4-1	TRBJ2-3	18	many	NA	CASSPSHPPGREADTQYF	TGCGCCAGCAGCCCTAGCCACCCTCCCGGGAGAGAAGCAGATACGCAGTATTTT
TRBV11-2	TRBJ2-2	16	NA	TRBD2	CASSLGAGGHTGELFF	TGTGCCAGCAGCTTAGGAGCGGGAGGACACACCGGGGAGCTGTTTTTT
TRBV6-2/TRBV6-3	TRBJ2-2	14	many	NA	CASRIRENTGELFF	TGTGCCAGCAGAATCCGGGAGAACACCGGGGAGCTGTTTTTT
TRBV2	TRBJ2-3	14	many	TRBD2	CASSASGRVDTQYF	TGTGCCAGCAGTGCCAGCGGGAGAGTAGATACGCAGTATTTT
TRBV7-9	TRBJ2-1	13	many	NA	CASSSRQAPEQFF	TGTGCCAGCAGCTCCCGGCAGGCCCCGGAGCAGTTCTTC
TRBV5-1	TRBJ2-1	14	many	NA	CASSSRAGYNEQFF	TGCGCCAGCAGCTCTAGGGCCGGGTACAATGAGCAGTTCTTC
TRBV12-3/TRBV12-4	TRBJ1-1	13	NA	NA	CASSLLMNTEAFF	TGTGCCAGCAGTTTATTGATGAACACTGAAGCTTTCTTT
TRBV7-2	TRBJ2-5	14	NA	NA	CASSAWGGGETQYF	TGTGCCAGCAGCGCTTGGGGAGGTGGAGAGACCCAGTACTTC
TRBV20-1	TRBJ1-5	13	many	NA	CSARDQGNQPQHF	TGCAGTGCTAGAGATCAGGGAAATCAGCCCCAGCATTTT
TRBV29-1	TRBJ2-3	16	many	TRBD2	CSVEKAGEGGTDTQYF	TGCAGCGTTGAAAAGGCGGGAGAGGGTGGGACAGATACGCAGTATTTT
TRBV28	TRBJ1-2	13	NA	NA	CATGPLQGPRYTF	TGTGCCACCGGACCTTTACAGGGACCACGCTACACCTTC
TRBV12-3/TRBV12-4	TRBJ1-4	17	many	NA	CASSSPRGIVTNEKLFF	TGTGCCAGCAGTTCCCCGAGGGGGATTGTAACTAATGAAAAACTGTTTTTT
TRBV2	TRBJ1-1	16	NA	NA	CASSESLAAVNTEAFF	TGTGCCAGCAGTGAATCTCTGGCCGCGGTGAACACTGAAGCTTTCTTT
TRBV7-9	TRBJ2-3	16	few	NA	CASSPRRRLSQDTQYF	TGTGCCAGCAGCCCCCGTAGACGCCTTAGTCAAGATACGCAGTATTTT
TRBV20-1	TRBJ1-3	18	many	TRBD1	CSASLTGGSPTSGNTIYF	TGCAGTGCTAGCCTGACAGGGGGCTCACCAACCTCTGGAAACACCATATATTTT
TRBV2	TRBJ1-2	14	few	NA	CASTERTTNYGYTF	TGTGCCAGCACCGAGAGGACCACTAACTATGGCTACACCTTC
TRBV30	TRBJ2-3	13	many	TRBD1	CALDRASTDTQYF	TGTGCCTTAGACAGGGCTAGCACAGATACGCAGTATTTT
TRBV28	TRBJ2-1	14	many	TRBD2	CASNLAGVEAEQFF	TGTGCCAGCAACTTAGCGGGAGTGGAAGCTGAGCAGTTCTTC
TRBV11-2	TRBJ2-5	14	many	TRBD1	CASSAGQGRETQYF	TGTGCCAGCAGCGCTGGACAGGGACGAGAGACCCAGTACTTC
TRBV5-4	TRBJ2-2	16	many	NA	CASTTGGLVGAGELFF	TGTGCCAGCACCACTGGGGGGCTAGTCGGGGCCGGGGAGCTGTTTTTT
TRBV6-5	TRBJ2-5	14	many	NA	CASMAALPQETQYF	TGTGCCAGCATGGCGGCACTACCCCAAGAGACCCAGTACTTC
TRBV2	TRBJ2-2	17	many	NA	CASRPKVTGANTGELFF	TGTGCCAGCAGACCGAAGGTGACAGGAGCCAACACCGGGGAGCTGTTTTTT
TRBV19	TRBJ2-2	15	many	NA	CASSIFGLVTGELFF	TGTGCCAGTAGTATATTCGGGCTCGTCACCGGGGAGCTGTTTTTT
TRBV2	TRBJ2-5	12	many	NA	CASTWASETQYF	TGTGCCAGCACTTGGGCATCAGAGACCCAGTACTTC
TRBV20-1	TRBJ2-4	15	NA	TRBD1	CSAPLQGAAKNIQYF	TGCAGTGCTCCTTTACAGGGGGCAGCCAAAAACATTCAGTACTTC
TRBV4-3	TRBJ2-3	13	NA	TRBD2	CASSQRGADTQYF	TGCGCCAGCAGCCAACGGGGGGCAGATACGCAGTATTTT
TRBV5-1	TRBJ2-3	16	many	TRBD2	CASSRSLAGAIDTQYF	TGCGCCAGCAGCCGGAGTCTAGCGGGAGCAATAGATACGCAGTATTTT
TRBV2	TRBJ1-5	14	many	TRBD1	CASTGAGGGQPQHF	TGTGCCAGCACGGGGGCAGGGGGCGGTCAGCCCCAGCATTTT
TRBV5-5	TRBJ2-3	14	NA	TRBD1	CASSFQGAIDTQYF	TGTGCCAGCAGCTTTCAGGGGGCAATAGATACGCAGTATTTT
TRBV28	TRBJ2-2	13	medium-sized	NA	CASRTTGVGELFF	TGTGCCAGCAGGACCACGGGTGTAGGGGAGCTGTTTTTT
TRBV11-1	TRBJ2-4	14	many	NA	CASSASREGNIQYF	TGTGCCAGCAGCGCCTCCCGAGAGGGAAACATTCAGTACTTC
TRBV27	TRBJ1-1	12	NA	NA	CASSSQGKKAFF	TGTGCCAGCAGTTCGCAGGGGAAGAAAGCTTTCTTT
TRBV20-1	TRBJ2-3	11	few	NA	CSAPAPDTQYF	TGCAGTGCCCCTGCACCAGATACGCAGTATTTT
TRBV12-3/TRBV12-4	TRBJ2-1	15	NA	NA	CASSLDRGLAHEQFF	TGTGCCAGCAGTCTCGACAGGGGACTAGCCCATGAGCAGTTCTTC
TRBV24-1	TRBJ1-1	16	once	NA	CATSAAEAGAETEAFF	TGTGCCACCAGTGCCGCGGAGGCGGGGGCTGAGACTGAAGCTTTCTTT
TRBV27	TRBJ1-1	14	medium-sized	NA	CASSPAGAGAEAFF	TGTGCCAGCAGTCCTGCGGGGGCCGGGGCTGAAGCTTTCTTT
TRBV28	TRBJ2-4	16	many	NA	CASSSTTRVGKNIQYF	TGTGCCAGCAGTTCTACCACCAGGGTAGGCAAAAACATTCAGTACTTC
TRBV28	TRBJ2-7	14	many	TRBD1	CASSYWTGGWEQYF	TGTGCCAGCAGTTATTGGACAGGGGGCTGGGAGCAGTACTTC
TRBV27	TRBJ2-6	18	many	NA	CASSFSGRRLSGANVLTF	TGTGCCAGCAGTTTCTCAGGACGGAGACTCTCTGGGGCCAACGTCCTGACTTTC